This TCR beta chain was sequenced during a study of T cells after yellow fever vaccination. V lost 5 bases to trimming and J lost 5 bases, with 19 bases between them. The CDR3 totals 16 residues. This clonotype was picked up many times. Making TCR cDNA involved 5'RACE template switching, which added UMIs and a universal primer site. TCRdb itself ran the 5' RACE reads through MiXCR, one entry per CDR3 protein. The sample contains tens of thousands of distinct CDR3 sequences, 6% to 8% of which appear only once. V is TRBV12-3 or TRBV12-4 and J is TRBJ2-1, with D possibly being TRBD1 (6 bases). The TCR was taken from a man aged 18 to 30 who received the YFV17D yellow fever vaccine. This specimen consisted of CD8+ T cells sorted from PBMCs, obtained less than 16 days after the first yellow fever vaccination. The CDR3 region is CASSALGALQNNEQFF. DNA for the CDR3: TGTGCCAGCAGTGCCTTGGGGGCTCTCCAGAACAATGAGCAGTTCTTC.